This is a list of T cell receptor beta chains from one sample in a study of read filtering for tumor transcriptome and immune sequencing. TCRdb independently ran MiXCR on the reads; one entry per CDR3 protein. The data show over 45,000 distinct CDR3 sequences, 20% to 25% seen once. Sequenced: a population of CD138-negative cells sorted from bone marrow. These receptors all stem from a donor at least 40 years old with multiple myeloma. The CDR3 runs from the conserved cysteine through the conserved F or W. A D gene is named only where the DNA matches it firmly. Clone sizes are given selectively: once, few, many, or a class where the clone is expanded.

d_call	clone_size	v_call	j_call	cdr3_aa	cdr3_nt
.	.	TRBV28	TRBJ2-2	CASSSSYGELFF	TGTGCCAGCAGTTCGTCTTACGGGGAGCTGTTTTTT
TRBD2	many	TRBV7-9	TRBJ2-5	CASSLDPPGGLAGQETQYF	TGTGCCAGCAGCTTAGACCCGCCCGGTGGACTAGCGGGGCAAGAGACCCAGTACTTC
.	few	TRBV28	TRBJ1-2	CASKGGAGPSVGYTF	TGTGCCAGCAAGGGTGGAGCAGGCCCGAGTGTTGGCTACACCTTC
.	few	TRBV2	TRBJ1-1	CASREVGNTEAFF	TGTGCCAGCAGGGAAGTGGGGAACACTGAAGCTTTCTTT
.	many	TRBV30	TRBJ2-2	CAWGDPLLFF	TGTGCCTGGGGTGACCCCTTGCTGTTTTTT
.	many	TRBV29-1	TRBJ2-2	CSVTGRRDTGELFF	TGCAGCGTGACAGGACGTCGTGACACCGGGGAGCTGTTTTTT
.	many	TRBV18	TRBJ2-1	CASSPPGWGPRDEQFF	TGTGCCAGCTCACCACCGGGTTGGGGTCCCCGCGATGAGCAGTTCTTC
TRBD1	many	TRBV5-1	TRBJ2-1	CASGSSSGQGLHEQFF	TGCGCCAGCGGATCATCATCGGGACAGGGCTTGCATGAGCAGTTCTTC
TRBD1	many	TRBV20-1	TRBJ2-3	CSARGGQGADTQYF	TGCAGTGCTAGAGGGGGACAGGGGGCAGATACGCAGTATTTT
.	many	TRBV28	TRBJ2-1	CASMDGNHEQFF	TGTGCCAGCATGGACGGGAACCATGAGCAGTTCTTC
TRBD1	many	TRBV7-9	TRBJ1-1	CASSPGGDRGGTEAFF	TGTGCCAGCAGCCCCGGGGGCGACAGGGGAGGGACTGAAGCTTTCTTT
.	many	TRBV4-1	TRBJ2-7	CASSLQWGETLSYEQYF	TGCGCCAGCAGCCTTCAATGGGGGGAGACACTCTCCTACGAGCAGTACTTC
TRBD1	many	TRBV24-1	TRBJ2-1	CATSDVTGGPRNEQFF	TGTGCCACCAGTGATGTCACAGGGGGGCCTCGCAATGAGCAGTTCTTC
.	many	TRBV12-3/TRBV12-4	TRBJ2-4	CASSLSQLHIQYF	TGTGCCAGCAGTTTATCCCAGCTGCACATTCAGTACTTC
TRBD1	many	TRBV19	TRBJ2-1	CASRQGTNEQFF	TGTGCCAGCCGACAGGGAACCAATGAGCAGTTCTTC
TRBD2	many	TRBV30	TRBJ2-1	CAWSGGIAGVGENEQFF	TGTGCCTGGAGTGGCGGGATAGCGGGAGTTGGGGAAAATGAGCAGTTCTTC
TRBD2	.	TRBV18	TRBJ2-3	CASSPQWGGSTDTQYF	TGTGCCAGCTCACCCCAATGGGGGGGTAGCACAGATACGCAGTATTTT
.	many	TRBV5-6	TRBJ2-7	CASSFRRGFSYEQYF	TGTGCCAGCAGCTTTCGCAGGGGATTCTCCTACGAGCAGTACTTC
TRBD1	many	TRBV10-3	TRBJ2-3	CAINPTGGTDTQYF	TGTGCCATCAATCCTACAGGGGGCACAGATACGCAGTATTTT
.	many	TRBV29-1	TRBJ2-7	CSGSLRGEEQYF	TGCAGCGGTTCACTCAGGGGCGAGGAGCAGTACTTC
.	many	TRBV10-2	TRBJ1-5	CAAGGGDRGQPQHF	TGCGCCGCCGGGGGCGGGGATCGGGGTCAGCCCCAGCATTTT
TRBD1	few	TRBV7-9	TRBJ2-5	CASIRDRLSGGETQYF	TGTGCCAGCATTCGGGACAGACTTTCAGGGGGCGAGACCCAGTACTTC
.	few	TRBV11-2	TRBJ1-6	CASSLMEQGFLHF	TGTGCCAGCAGCTTAATGGAACAGGGCTTTCTCCACTTT
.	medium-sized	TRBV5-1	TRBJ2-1	CASSLDHRKSLNEQFF	TGCGCCAGCAGCTTGGATCACAGAAAGTCACTCAATGAGCAGTTCTTC
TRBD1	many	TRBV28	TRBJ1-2	CASSLYRGLNYGYTF	TGTGCCAGCAGTTTATACAGGGGTCTAAACTATGGCTACACCTTC
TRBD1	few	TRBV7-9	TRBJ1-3	CASSPRTGMDTIYF	TGTGCCAGCAGCCCCCGGACAGGGATGGACACCATATATTTT
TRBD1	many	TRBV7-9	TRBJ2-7	CASSGGLTGEEQYF	TGTGCCAGCAGTGGTGGGTTGACAGGGGAGGAGCAGTACTTC
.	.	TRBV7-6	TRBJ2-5	CASSLLGSGKTETQYF	TGTGCCAGCAGCTTATTGGGGAGTGGGAAAACAGAGACCCAGTACTTC
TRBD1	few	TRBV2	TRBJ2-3	CASSIQGAAADTQYF	TGTGCCAGCTCCATACAGGGGGCGGCCGCAGATACGCAGTATTTT
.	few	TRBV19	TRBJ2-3	CASSMDRGRADTQYF	TGTGCCAGTAGTATGGATAGGGGCAGGGCAGATACGCAGTATTTT
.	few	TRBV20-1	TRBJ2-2	CSALSGNTGELFF	TGCAGTGCCCTTAGCGGGAACACCGGGGAGCTGTTTTTT
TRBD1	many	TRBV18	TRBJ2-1	CASSRYGQGYNEQFF	TGTGCCAGCTCACGTTACGGACAGGGGTACAATGAGCAGTTCTTC
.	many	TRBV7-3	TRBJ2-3	CASSLRSTQYF	TGTGCCAGCAGCTTAAGGTCTACGCAGTATTTT
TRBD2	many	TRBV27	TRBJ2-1	CASSLISGSAYNEQFF	TGTGCCAGCAGCCTAATTAGCGGGTCCGCCTACAATGAGCAGTTCTTC
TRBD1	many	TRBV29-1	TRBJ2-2	CSGKTGKSGELFF	TGCAGCGGGAAGACAGGGAAGAGCGGGGAGCTGTTTTTT
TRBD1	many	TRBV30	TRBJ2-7	CAWSGQGSSYEQYF	TGTGCCTGGAGTGGACAGGGTAGCTCCTACGAGCAGTACTTC
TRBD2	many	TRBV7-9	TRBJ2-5	CASKDGRSGETQYF	TGTGCCAGCAAAGACGGGAGGTCGGGAGAGACCCAGTACTTC
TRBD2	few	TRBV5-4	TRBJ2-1	CASSLSGTSYTEQFF	TGTGCCAGCAGCTTATCCGGGACTAGTTATACTGAGCAGTTCTTC
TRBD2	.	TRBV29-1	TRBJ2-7	CSSQRGPYEQYF	TGCAGCTCTCAGCGGGGGCCATACGAGCAGTACTTT
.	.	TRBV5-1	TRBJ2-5	CANMGQGETQYF	TGCGCCAACATGGGGCAGGGGGAGACCCAGTACTTC
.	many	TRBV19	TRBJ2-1	CASSTPRRRGGSYNEQFF	TGTGCCAGTAGTACCCCTCGTCGGAGGGGAGGCTCCTACAATGAGCAGTTCTTC